The entry below gives a single TCR beta chain sequence along with its context. This clone was counted once. What antigen it recognizes has not been identified. Per-base quality was not reported, and no clone a single base away is much larger than it. The CDR3 numbers 18 residues from cysteine through phenylalanine. Of all the DNA, just the CDR3 is kept, 54 bases in frame from base 1. Germline trimming: 5 bases from V, 4 bases from J; junction bases outside gene matches: 14. The germline V gene supplies CDR1 SGHAT and CDR2 FQNNGV. The immunoSEQ Assay, a bias-controlled multiplex PCR, was used to amplify TCRbeta CDR3 regions from genomic DNA. The original methods were these. The number of nucleated cells in each sample was estimated from the amplification of reference gene primers within the assay. To quantify the absolute abundance of each unique TCRbeta CDR3 rearrangement, sequence reads were collapsed and filtered. Productive Simpson clonality was computed per sample as the square root of Simpson's diversity index over productive rearrangements. TCRdb retrieved this table from immuneACCESS and kept in-frame rearrangements only. Not all clones are present; in checked studies, unresolved V genes account for under half, and no reason is known for the remainder. V and J calls and clone size come straight from that table; D and trimming were deduced from the DNA. Within this sample are fewer than 120,000 clones, with approximately 65% of them counted one time only. The ten largest clones capture 6% to 8.5% of the sample.

The source of the sample is a study of blood T cell repertoires in COVID-19 (dated by TCRdb to 2019 to 2021). Study-level background: The collaborator samples originated in the United States, Italy and Spain and spanned the acute and convalescent phases of COVID-19. The prospective study material was composed of cDNA or gDNA derived from T cells, B-cell-depleted T cells, or PBMCs. Subjects who had been exposed to COVID-19, were actively infected with it, or had recovered from it provided the deeply sampled blood TCRbeta repertoires that made up the dataset. A freely available public database, intended as a resource for researchers studying the immune response to SARS-CoV-2, is where the repertoires were released. Samples were obtained from the ongoing ImmuneRACE study (first 160 participants) and from over 1,000 subjects provided by 6 global collaborators. The sample metadata nearly always contained a de-identified subject ID, COVID-19 status, age in years and sex. Where available, HLA class I and class II types were obtained from metadata supplied by the sample provider rather than from assay-based typing.

Each collaborating institution followed its own protocols to collect whole blood in K2EDTA tubes. For TCRbeta analysis, collaborators shipped samples in one of three forms: frozen whole blood, isolated PBMCs, or DNA extracted from either of those sample types. Summary of the overall study and its limitations: The amount of clinical and demographic metadata varied by source and participant and was provided uncurated.

Sequenced input: peripheral blood. This receptor was obtained from a woman between 55 and 75 years old with acute or convalescent COVID-19. This chain joins TRBV11-2 to TRBJ2-7; the junction holds 13 bases that match TRBD2. The DNA reads TGTGCCAGCAGCCGTACTAGCGGGGGGGCCTCAGAAGCTTACGAGCAGTACTTC. This translates into CASSRTSGGASEAYEQYF.